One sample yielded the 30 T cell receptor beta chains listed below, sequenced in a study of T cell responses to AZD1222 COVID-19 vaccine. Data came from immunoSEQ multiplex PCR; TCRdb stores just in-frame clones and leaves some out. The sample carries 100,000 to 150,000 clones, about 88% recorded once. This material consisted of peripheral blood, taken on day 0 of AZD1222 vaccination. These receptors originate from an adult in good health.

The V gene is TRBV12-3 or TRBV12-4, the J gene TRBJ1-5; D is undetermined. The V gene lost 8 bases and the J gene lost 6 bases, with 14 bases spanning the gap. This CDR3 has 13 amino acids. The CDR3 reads CASGRDTGQPQHF. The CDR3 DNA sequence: TGTGCCAGCGGCCGGGATACGGGTCAGCCCCAGCATTTT.

The CDR3 coding sequence is TGTGCCAGCAGCTTAGCGTTGGGGGGGTCGGATGATGAAAAACTGTTTTTT. This translates into CASSLALGGSDDEKLFF. The chain employs TRBV7-9 and TRBJ1-4; possible D gene TRBD1, 5 bases. This CDR3 is 17 amino acids long. The germline V gene has CDR1 SEHNR and CDR2 FQNEAQ (reference sequence). Trimming took off 0 bases at V and 6 bases at J, with 17 bases between the two ends.

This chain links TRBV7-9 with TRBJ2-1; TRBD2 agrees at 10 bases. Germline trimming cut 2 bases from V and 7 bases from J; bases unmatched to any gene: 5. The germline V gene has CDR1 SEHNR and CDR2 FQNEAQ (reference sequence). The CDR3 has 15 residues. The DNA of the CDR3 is TGTGCCAGCAGCTTAAAAGCGGGAGGGTTGAATGAGCAGTTCTTC. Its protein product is CASSLKAGGLNEQFF.

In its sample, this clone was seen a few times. The CDR3 reads CASSLGRSAGYTEAFF. CDR3 bases: TGTGCCAGCAGCTTAGGCCGTTCCGCAGGTTACACTGAAGCTTTCTTT. V is TRBV13 and J is TRBJ1-1; no clear D gene. The CDR3 is 16 residues long. V lost 0 bases and J 3 bases, leaving 14 bases between the germline ends. Germline V gene lookup returns CDR1 PRHDT and CDR2 FYEKMQ (reference sequence).

The CDR3 nucleotides are TGTGCCAGCAGCTTAGTGGTGTCACCCAGAAGGACCGGGGAGCTGTTTTTT. It translates to CASSLVVSPRRTGELFF. The rearrangement links TRBV11-2 to TRBJ2-2; D call uncertain. This CDR3 comprises 17 residues. Germline CDR1 and CDR2: SGHAT and FQNNGV. The germline V and J ends were trimmed by 1 base and 5 bases, with 17 bases remaining between them. Full variable domain (missing parts from reference TRBV11-2 and TRBJ2-2): EAGVAQSPRYKIIEKRQSVAFWCNPISGHATLYWYQQILGQGPKLLIQFQNNGVVDDSQLPKDRFSAERLKGVDSTLKIQPAKLEDSAVYLCASSLVVSPRRTGELFFGEGSRLTVL.

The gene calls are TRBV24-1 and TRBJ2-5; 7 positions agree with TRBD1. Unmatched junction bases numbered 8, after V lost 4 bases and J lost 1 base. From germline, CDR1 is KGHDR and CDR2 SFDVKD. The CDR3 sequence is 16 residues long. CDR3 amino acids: CATSDPDRDLQETQYF. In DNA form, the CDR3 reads TGTGCCACCAGTGACCCCGACAGGGACCTCCAAGAGACCCAGTACTTC.

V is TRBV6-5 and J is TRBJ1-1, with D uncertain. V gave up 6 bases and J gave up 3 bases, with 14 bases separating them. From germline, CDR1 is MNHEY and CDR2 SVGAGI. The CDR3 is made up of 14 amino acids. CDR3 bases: TGTGCCAGCAGAGATTCTAACAGAGACACTGAAGCTTTCTTT. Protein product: CASRDSNRDTEAFF.

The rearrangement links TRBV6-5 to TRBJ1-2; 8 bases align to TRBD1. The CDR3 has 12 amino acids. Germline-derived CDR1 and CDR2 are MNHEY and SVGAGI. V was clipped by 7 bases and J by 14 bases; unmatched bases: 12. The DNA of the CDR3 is TGTGCCAGCAAGGTAGGAGGACAGGGCGAAACCTTC. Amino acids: CASKVGGQGETF.

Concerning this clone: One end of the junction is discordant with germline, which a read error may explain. CDR3 residues: CASSLGLQGGSLF. The CDR3 coding sequence is TGTGCCAGCAGCTTAGGACTGCAGGGGGGGTCCCTTTTC. The chain combines TRBV11-2 with TRBJ2-7; D possibly uses TRBD1 or TRBD2 (7 bases each). This CDR3 has 13 residues. The V gene's germline CDR1 is SGHAT and CDR2 FQNNGV.

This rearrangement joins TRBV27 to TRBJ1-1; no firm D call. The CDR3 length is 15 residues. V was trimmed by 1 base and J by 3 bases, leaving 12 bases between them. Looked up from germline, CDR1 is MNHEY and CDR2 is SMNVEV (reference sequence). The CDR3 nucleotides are TGTGCCAGCAGTTTATGGTCGCGGAGACACACTGAAGCTTTCTTT. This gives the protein CASSLWSRRHTEAFF.

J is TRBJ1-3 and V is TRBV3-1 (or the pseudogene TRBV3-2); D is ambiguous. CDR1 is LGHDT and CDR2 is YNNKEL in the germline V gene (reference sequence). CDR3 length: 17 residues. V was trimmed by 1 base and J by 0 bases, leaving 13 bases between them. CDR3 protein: CASSQVAGPNSGNTIYF. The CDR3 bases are TGTGCCAGCAGCCAAGTGGCAGGTCCTAACTCTGGAAACACCATATATTTT.

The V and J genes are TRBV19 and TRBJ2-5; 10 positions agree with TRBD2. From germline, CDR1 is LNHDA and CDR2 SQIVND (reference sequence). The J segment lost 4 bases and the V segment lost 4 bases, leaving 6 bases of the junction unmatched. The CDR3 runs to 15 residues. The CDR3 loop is CASSRASGSTETQYF. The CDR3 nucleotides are TGTGCCAGTAGTAGGGCTAGCGGGAGCACAGAGACCCAGTACTTC.

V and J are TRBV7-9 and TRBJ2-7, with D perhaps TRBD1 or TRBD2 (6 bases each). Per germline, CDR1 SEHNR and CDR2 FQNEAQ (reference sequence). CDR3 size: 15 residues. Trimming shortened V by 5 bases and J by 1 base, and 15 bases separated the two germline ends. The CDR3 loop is CASSPLEGVSYEQYF. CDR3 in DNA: TGTGCCAGCAGCCCGTTGGAGGGGGTATCCTACGAGCAGTACTTC.

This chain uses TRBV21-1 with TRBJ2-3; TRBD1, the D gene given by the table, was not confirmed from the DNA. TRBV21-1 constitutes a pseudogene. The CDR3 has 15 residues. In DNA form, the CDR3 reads TGTGCCAGCAGCAATTCCGGTCAGGGGGCAGATACGCAGTATTTT. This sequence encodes CASSNSGQGADTQYF.

The CDR3 reads CASSLPLNEQYF. The CDR3 nucleotides are TGTGCCAGCAGCTTACCCCTGAACGAGCAGTACTTC. The J gene is TRBJ2-7, the V gene TRBV11-2; no clear D. This CDR3 comprises 12 residues. V lost 2 bases to trimming and J lost 5 bases, with 7 bases between them. The germline gives CDR1 SGHAT, CDR2 FQNNGV.

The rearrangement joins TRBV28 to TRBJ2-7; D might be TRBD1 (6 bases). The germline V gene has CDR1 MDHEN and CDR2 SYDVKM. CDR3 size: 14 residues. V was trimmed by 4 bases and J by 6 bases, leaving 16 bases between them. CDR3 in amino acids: CASSSITGSREQYF. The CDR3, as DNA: TGTGCCAGCAGTTCTATTACAGGGTCCCGCGAGCAGTACTTC. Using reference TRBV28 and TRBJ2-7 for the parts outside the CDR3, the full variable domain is DVKVTQSSRYLVKRTGEKVFLECVQDMDHENMFWYRQDPGLGLRLIYFSYDVKMKEKGDIPEGYSVSREKKERFSLILESASTNQTSMYLCASSSITGSREQYFGPGTRLTVT.

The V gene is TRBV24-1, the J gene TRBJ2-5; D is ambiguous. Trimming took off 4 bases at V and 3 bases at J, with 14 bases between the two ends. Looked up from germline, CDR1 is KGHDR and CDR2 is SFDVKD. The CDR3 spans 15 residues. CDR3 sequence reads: CATSDSGPEEETQYF. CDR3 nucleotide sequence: TGTGCCACCAGTGACTCCGGGCCAGAAGAAGAGACCCAGTACTTC.

The CDR3 loop is CASSLTVGWGYEQYF. The CDR3 nucleotides are TGTGCCAGCAGTTTAACGGTGGGGTGGGGCTACGAGCAGTACTTC. V usage is TRBV28 and J usage is TRBJ2-7; D is unresolved. V lost 2 bases to trimming and J lost 3 bases, with 14 bases between them. In germline, CDR1 is MDHEN, CDR2 SYDVKM. The CDR3 loop spans 15 amino acids.

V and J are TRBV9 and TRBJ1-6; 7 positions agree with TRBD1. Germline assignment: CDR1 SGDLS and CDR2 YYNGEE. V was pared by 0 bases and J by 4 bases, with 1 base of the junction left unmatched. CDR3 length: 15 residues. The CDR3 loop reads CASSVGQGYNSPLHF. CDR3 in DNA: TGTGCCAGCAGCGTAGGACAGGGTTATAATTCACCCCTCCACTTT. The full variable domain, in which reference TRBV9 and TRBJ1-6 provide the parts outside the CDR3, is DSGVTQTPKHLITATGQRVTLRCSPRSGDLSVYWYQQSLDQGLQFLIQYYNGEERAKGNILERFSAQQFPDLHSELNLSSLELGDSALYFCASSVGQGYNSPLHFGNGTRLTVT.

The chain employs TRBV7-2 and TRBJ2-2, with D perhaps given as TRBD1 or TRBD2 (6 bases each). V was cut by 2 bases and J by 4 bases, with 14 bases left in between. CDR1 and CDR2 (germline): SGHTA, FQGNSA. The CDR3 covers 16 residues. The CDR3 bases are TGTGCCAGCAGCTTACTGGGGGGCTATACCACCGGGGAGCTGTTTTTT. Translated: CASSLLGGYTTGELFF.

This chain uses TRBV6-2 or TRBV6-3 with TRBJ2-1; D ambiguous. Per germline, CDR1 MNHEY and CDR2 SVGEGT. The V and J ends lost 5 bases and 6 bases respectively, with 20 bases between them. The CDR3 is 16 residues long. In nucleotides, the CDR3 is TGTGCCAGCAGTCCCCCGGGCCCTCTGACACTCAATGAGCAGTTCTTC. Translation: CASSPPGPLTLNEQFF.

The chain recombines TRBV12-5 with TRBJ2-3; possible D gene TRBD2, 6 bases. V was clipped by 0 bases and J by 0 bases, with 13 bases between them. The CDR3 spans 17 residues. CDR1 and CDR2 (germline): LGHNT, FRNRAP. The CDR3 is CASGLVRDGTSTDTQYF. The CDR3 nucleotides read TGTGCTAGTGGTTTGGTACGGGACGGGACTAGCACAGATACGCAGTATTTT.

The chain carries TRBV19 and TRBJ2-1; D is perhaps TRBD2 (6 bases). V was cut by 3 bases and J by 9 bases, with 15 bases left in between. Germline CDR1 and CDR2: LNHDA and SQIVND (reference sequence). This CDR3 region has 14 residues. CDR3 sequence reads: CASSIWSGVAEQFF. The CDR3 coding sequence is TGTGCCAGTAGTATTTGGTCGGGGGTCGCTGAGCAGTTCTTC.

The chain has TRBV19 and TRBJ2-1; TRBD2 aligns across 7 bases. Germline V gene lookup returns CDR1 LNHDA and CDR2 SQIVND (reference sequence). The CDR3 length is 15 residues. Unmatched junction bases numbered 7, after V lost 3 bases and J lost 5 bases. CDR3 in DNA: TGTGCCAGTAGTATGGTCGCGGGAGCGGACAATGAGCAGTTCTTC. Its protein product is CASSMVAGADNEQFF.

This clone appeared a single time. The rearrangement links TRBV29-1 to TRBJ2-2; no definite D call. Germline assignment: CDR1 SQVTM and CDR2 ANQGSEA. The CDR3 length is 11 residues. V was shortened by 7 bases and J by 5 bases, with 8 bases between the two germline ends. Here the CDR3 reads CSAVRTGELFF. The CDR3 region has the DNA TGCAGCGCCGTGAGGACCGGGGAGCTGTTTTTT.

The CDR3 sequence: CASSPRDRGVNTEAFF. CDR3 DNA: TGTGCCAGCAGCCCTCGGGACAGGGGCGTGAACACTGAAGCTTTCTTT. J is TRBJ1-1 and V is TRBV11-3, with 10 bases fitting TRBD1. Germline V gives CDR1 SGHNT, CDR2 YENEEA. Trimming took 5 bases from V and 0 from J; bases not matched to a gene: 6. The CDR3 sequence is 16 residues long. Drawing the rest from reference TRBV11-3 and TRBJ1-1, the complete variable domain is EAGVVQSPRYKIIEKKQPVAFWCNPISGHNTLYWYLQNLGQGPELLIRYENEEAVDDSQLPKDRFSAERLKGVDSTLKIQPAELGDSAVYLCASSPRDRGVNTEAFFGQGTRLTVV.

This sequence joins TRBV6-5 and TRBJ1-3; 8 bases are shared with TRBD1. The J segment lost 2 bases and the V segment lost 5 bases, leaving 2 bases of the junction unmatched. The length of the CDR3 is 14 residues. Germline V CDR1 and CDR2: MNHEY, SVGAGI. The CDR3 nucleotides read TGTGCCAGCAGTCAGGGACAGGCTGGAAACACCATATATTTT. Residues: CASSQGQAGNTIYF.

CDR3 bases: TGCGCCAGCAGCTTGGGGGACAGGGACGGCAATGAGCAGTTCTTC. Its translation is CASSLGDRDGNEQFF. The rearrangement joins TRBV5-1 to TRBJ2-1; 9 bases line up with TRBD1. CDR1 and CDR2 (germline): SGHRS, YFSETQ. The ends lost 0 bases at V and 6 bases at J; junction bases unmatched: 4. CDR3 length: 15 residues. Together with reference TRBV5-1 and TRBJ2-1, the CDR3 gives the full variable domain: KAGVTQTPRYLIKTRGQQVTLSCSPISGHRSVSWYQQTPGQGLQFLFEYFSETQRNKGNFPGRFSGRQFSNSRSEMNVSTLELGDSALYLCASSLGDRDGNEQFFGPGTRLTVL.

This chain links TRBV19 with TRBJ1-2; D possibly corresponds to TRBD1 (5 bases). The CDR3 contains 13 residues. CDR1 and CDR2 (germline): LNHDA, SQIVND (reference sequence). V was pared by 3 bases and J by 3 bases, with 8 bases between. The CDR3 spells CASSIQTDYGYTF. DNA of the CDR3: TGTGCCAGTAGTATCCAGACAGACTATGGCTACACCTTC.

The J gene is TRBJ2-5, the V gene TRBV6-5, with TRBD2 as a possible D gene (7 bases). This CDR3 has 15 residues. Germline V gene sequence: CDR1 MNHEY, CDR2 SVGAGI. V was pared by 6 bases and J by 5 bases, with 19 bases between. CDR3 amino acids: CASSPTGGLGETQYF. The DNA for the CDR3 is TGTGCCAGCAGCCCAACGGGGGGCCTGGGGGAGACCCAGTACTTC.